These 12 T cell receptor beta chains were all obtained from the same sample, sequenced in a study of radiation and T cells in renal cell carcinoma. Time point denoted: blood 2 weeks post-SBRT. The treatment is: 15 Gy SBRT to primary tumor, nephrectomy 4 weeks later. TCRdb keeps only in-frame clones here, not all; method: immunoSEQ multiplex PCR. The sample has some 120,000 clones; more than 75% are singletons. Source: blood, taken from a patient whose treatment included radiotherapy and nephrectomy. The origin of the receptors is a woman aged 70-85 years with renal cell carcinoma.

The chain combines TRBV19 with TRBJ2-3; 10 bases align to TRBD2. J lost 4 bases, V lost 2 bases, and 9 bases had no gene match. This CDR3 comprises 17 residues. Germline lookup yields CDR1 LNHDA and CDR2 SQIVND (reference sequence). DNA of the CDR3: TGTGCCAGTAGTATACCCATTAGCGGGGGGCTTGCAGATACGCAGTATTTT. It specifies CASSIPISGGLADTQYF.

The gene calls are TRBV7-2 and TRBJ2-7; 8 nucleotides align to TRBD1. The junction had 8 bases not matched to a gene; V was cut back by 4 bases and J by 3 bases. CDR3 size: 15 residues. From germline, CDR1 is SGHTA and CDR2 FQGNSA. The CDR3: CASSSPGQEYYEQYF. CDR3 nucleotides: TGTGCCAGCAGCTCGCCGGGACAGGAGTACTACGAGCAGTACTTC.

CDR3 in DNA: TGTGCCAGCAGCTTGGCGGCCACGAGCTCCTACAATGAGCAGTTCTTC. It translates to CASSLAATSSYNEQFF. V gene TRBV5-4 combines with J gene TRBJ2-1; D remains ambiguous. V shed 0 bases and J shed 0 bases, with 10 bases lying between them. Germline V gives CDR1 SGHNT, CDR2 YYREEE (reference sequence). The CDR3 spans 16 residues. Drawing the rest from reference TRBV5-4 and TRBJ2-1, the complete variable domain is ETGVTQSPTHLIKTRGQQVTLRCSSQSGHNTVSWYQQALGQGPQFIFQYYREEENGRGNFPPRFSGLQFPNYSSELNVNALELDDSALYLCASSLAATSSYNEQFFGPGTRLTVL.

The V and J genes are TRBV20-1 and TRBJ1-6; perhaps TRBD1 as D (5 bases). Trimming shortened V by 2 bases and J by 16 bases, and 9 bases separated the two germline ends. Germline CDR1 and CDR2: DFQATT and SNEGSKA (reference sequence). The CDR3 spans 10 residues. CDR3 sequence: CSARWGRLHF. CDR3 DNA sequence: TGCAGTGCTAGATGGGGCCGACTCCACTTT.

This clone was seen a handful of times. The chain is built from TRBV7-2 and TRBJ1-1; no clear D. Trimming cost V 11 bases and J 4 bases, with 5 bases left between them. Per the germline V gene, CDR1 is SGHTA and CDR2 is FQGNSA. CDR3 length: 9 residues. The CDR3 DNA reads TGTGCCGGCCGCACTGAAGCTTTCTTT. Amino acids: CAGRTEAFF.

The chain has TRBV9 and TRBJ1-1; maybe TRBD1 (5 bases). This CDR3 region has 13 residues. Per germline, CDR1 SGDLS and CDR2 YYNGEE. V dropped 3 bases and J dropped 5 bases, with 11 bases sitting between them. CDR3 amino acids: CASSARERTEAFF. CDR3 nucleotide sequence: TGTGCCAGCAGCGCCAGGGAAAGGACTGAAGCTTTCTTT.

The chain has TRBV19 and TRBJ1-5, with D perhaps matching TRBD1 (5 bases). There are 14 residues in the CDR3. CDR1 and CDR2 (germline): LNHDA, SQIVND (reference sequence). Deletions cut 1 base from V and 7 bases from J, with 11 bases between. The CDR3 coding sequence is TGTGCCAGTAGTATAGTTACCGGGGGGCAGCCCCAGCATTTT. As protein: CASSIVTGGQPQHF.

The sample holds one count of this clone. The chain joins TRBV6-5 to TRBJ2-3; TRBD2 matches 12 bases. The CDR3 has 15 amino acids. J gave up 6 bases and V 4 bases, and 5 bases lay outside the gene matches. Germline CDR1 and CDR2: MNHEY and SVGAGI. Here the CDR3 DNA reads TGTGCCAGCAGTTGGACTAGCGGGACCGGGGATACGCAGTATTTT. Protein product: CASSWTSGTGDTQYF.

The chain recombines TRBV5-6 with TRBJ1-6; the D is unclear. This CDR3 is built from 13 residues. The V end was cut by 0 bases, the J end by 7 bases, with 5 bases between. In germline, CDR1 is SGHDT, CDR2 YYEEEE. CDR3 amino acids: CASSLDRNSPLHF. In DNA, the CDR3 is TGTGCCAGCAGCTTGGACCGGAATTCACCCCTCCACTTT.

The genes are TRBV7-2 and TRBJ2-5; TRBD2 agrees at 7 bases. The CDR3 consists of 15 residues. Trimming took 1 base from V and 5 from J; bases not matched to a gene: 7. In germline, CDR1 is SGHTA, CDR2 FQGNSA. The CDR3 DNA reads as TGTGCCAGCAGCTTAGATGGGAGGGGCGGGGAGACCCAGTACTTC. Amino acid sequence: CASSLDGRGGETQYF.

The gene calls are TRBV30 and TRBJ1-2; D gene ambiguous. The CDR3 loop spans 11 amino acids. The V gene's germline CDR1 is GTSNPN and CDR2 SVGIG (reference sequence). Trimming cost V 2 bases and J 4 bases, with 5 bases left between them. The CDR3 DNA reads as TGTGCCTGGAGTAAAAGCTATGGCTACACCTTC. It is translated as CAWSKSYGYTF.

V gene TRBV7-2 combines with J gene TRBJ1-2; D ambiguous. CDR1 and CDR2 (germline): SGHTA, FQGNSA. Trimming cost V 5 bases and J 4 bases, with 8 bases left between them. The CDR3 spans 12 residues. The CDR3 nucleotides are TGTGCCAGCAGCCTAACTACCTATGGCTACACCTTC. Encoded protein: CASSLTTYGYTF.